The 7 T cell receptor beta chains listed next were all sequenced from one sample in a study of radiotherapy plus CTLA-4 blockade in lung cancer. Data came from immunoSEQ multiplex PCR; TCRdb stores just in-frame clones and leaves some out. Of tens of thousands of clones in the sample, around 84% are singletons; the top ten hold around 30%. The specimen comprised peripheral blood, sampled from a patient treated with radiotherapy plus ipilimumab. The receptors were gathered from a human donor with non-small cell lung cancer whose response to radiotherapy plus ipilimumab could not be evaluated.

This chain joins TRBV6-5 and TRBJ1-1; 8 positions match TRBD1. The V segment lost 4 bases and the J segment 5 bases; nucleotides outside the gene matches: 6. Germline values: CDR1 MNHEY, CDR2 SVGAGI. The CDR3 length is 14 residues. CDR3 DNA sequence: TGTGCCAGCAGTTTACCAGGGGGCTATACTGAAGCTTTCTTT. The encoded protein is CASSLPGGYTEAFF.

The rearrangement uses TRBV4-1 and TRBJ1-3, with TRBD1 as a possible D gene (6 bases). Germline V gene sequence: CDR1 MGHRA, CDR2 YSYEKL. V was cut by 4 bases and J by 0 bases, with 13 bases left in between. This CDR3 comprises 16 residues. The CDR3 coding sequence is TGCGCCAGCAGCCGCTTTACAGGGAACTCTGGAAACACCATATATTTT. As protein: CASSRFTGNSGNTIYF.

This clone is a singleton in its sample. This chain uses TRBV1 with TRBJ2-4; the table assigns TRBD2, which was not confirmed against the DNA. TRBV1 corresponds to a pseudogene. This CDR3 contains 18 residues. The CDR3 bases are TGCACCAGCAGCCAGCGCGAGCTAGCGGGACCAGCCAAAAACATTCAGTACTTC. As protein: CTSSQRELAGPAKNIQYF.

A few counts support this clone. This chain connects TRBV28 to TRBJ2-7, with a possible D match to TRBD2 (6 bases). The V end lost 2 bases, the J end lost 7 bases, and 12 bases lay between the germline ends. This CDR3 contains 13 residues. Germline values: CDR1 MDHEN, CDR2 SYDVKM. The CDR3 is CASSLHGTREQYF. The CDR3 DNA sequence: TGTGCCAGCAGTTTACACGGGACTCGGGAGCAGTACTTC.

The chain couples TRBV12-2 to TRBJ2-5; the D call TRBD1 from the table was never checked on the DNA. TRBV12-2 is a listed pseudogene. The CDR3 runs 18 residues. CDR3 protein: CASRPPPVRDRVGETQYF. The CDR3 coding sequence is TGTGCAAGTCGCCCACCCCCGGTCCGGGACAGGGTCGGGGAGACCCAGTACTTC.

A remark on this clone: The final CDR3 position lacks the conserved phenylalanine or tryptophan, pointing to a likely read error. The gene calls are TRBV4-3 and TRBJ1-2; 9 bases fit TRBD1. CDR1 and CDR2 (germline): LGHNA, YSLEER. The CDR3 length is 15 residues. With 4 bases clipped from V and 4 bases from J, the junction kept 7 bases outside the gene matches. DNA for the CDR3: TGCGCCAGCAGCCTCGGTGAGGGACAGGGCTATGGCTACACCCTC. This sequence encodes CASSLGEGQGYGYTL.

In DNA form, the CDR3 reads TGCAGTGCTAGGGAAATAGCAAAACTGTTTTTT. Amino acid sequence: CSAREIAKLFF. The V call is TRBV20-1, the J call TRBJ1-4, with D unresolved. Germline V gives CDR1 DFQATT, CDR2 SNEGSKA (reference sequence). V was trimmed by 3 bases and J by 10 bases, leaving 9 bases between them. The length of the CDR3 is 11 residues.